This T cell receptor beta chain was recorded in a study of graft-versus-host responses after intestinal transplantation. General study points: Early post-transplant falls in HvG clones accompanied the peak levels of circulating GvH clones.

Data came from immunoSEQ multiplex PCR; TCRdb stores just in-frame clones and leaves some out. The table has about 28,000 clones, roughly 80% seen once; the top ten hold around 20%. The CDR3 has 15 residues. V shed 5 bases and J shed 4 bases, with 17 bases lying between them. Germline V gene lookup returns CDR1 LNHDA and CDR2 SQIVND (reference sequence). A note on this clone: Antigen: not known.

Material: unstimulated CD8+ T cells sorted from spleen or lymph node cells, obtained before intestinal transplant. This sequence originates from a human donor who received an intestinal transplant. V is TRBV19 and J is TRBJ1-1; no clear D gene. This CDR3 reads CASSPLTYLGTEAFF. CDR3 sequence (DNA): TGTGCCAGTAGTCCCCTGACATACCTGGGCACTGAAGCTTTCTTT.